One and the same sample provided the 8 T cell receptor beta chains below, sequenced in a study of B cell selection in AIRE deficiency. Regulatory T cells were sorted as CD4+CD25hiCD127low/negative. The table came from immunoSEQ multiplex PCR; TCRdb's copy has only in-frame clones and leaves some out. The repertoire holds 20,000 to 25,000 clones, with around 93% as singletons. Material for sequencing was Tregs sorted from PBMCs. Receptors originate from a human donor with AIRE deficiency.

The CDR3 DNA follows: TGTGCCAGCAGCCCCCGGCGTGTTTACGAGCAGTACTTC. It translates to CASSPRRVYEQYF. The chain recombines TRBV7-2 with TRBJ2-7; D uncertain. The length of the CDR3 is 13 residues. CDR1 SGHTA and CDR2 FQGNSA come from the germline V gene. Trimming took off 5 bases at V and 4 bases at J, with 12 bases between the two ends.

This chain connects TRBV7-9 to TRBJ2-1; D is uncertain. This CDR3 comprises 11 residues. From germline, CDR1 is SEHNR and CDR2 FQNEAQ (reference sequence). V was pared by 5 bases and J by 2 bases, with 1 base between. CDR3 in amino acids: CASSPYNEQFF. The CDR3 DNA follows: TGTGCCAGCAGCCCCTACAATGAGCAGTTCTTC.

V usage is TRBV7-8 and J usage is TRBJ2-7, with 12 bases aligning to TRBD2. The J segment lost 0 bases and the V segment lost 5 bases, leaving 14 bases of the junction unmatched. There are 19 residues in the CDR3. Germline CDR1 reads SGHVS; CDR2 reads FQNEAQ. The CDR3 DNA reads as TGTGCCAGCAGCCTAAAATTGGGACTAGCGGGTTTCCGCTCCTACGAGCAGTACTTC. This translates into CASSLKLGLAGFRSYEQYF.

V and J are TRBV5-1 and TRBJ2-7, with D possibly TRBD1 on 6 matching bases. CDR1 is SGHRS, CDR2 YFSETQ, per germline. Between the trimmed V and J ends, which lost 0 bases and 3 bases, there was a span of 10 bases. This CDR3 spans 14 amino acids. In DNA form, the CDR3 reads TGCGCCAGCAGCTTGGACAGGGATGACTACGAGCAGTACTTC. Its protein product is CASSLDRDDYEQYF.

The chain couples TRBV10-3 to TRBJ2-1, with 10 nucleotides matching TRBD2. Trimming took 2 bases from V and 7 from J; bases not matched to a gene: 17. This CDR3 has 19 amino acids. Germline lookup yields CDR1 ENHRY and CDR2 SYGVKD. CDR3 in DNA: TGTGCCATCAGTGAGAGGGGTGGATACAGCGGGAGGGGAGGAAATGAGCAGTTCTTC. It specifies CAISERGGYSGRGGNEQFF.

This rearrangement joins TRBV25-1 to TRBJ2-3; the D gene is possibly TRBD1 (6 bases). From germline, CDR1 is MGHDK and CDR2 SYGVNS. The CDR3 covers 13 residues. V dropped 6 bases and J dropped 4 bases, with 11 bases sitting between them. The DNA of the CDR3 is TGTGCCAGCAGGCTACAGGGCGCAGATACGCAGTATTTT. This encodes CASRLQGADTQYF. Using reference TRBV25-1 and TRBJ2-3 for the parts outside the CDR3, the full variable domain is EADIYQTPRYLVIGTGKKITLECSQTMGHDKMYWYQQDPGMELHLIHYSYGVNSTEKGDLSSESTVSRIRTEHFPLTLESARPSHTSQYLCASRLQGADTQYFGPGTRLTVL.

The rearrangement links TRBV5-4 to TRBJ2-2; no clear D gene. V dropped 2 bases and J dropped 9 bases, with 5 bases sitting between them. CDR3 length equals 11 residues. The V gene's germline CDR1 is SGHNT and CDR2 YYREEE (reference sequence). Written as DNA, the CDR3 is TGTGCCAGCAGCTTCCAAAGGGAGCTGTTTTTT. As protein: CASSFQRELFF.

The CDR3 sequence: CASSAIPLAGPYEQYF. The DNA of the CDR3 is TGTGCCAGCAGTGCTATCCCCCTAGCGGGCCCCTACGAGCAGTACTTC. The gene calls are TRBV6-1 and TRBJ2-7, with TRBD2 matching over 8 bases. Unmatched junction bases numbered 10, after V lost 4 bases and J lost 2 bases. The CDR3 has 16 residues. The germline V gene has CDR1 MNHNS and CDR2 SASEGT.